This record covers a single TCR beta chain. Only in-frame clones appear in the TCRdb table, and some are missing; sequencing was by immunoSEQ multiplex PCR. The sample shows hundreds of thousands of clones, 88% of them seen only once. The data belong to a study of blood T cell repertoires in COVID-19. Whole-study context: The analysed material was cDNA or gDNA that came from T cells, B-cell-depleted T cells, or PBMCs.

Recruitment covered about two dozen US areas and drew participants whose ages spanned roughly 18 to 95 years. Donors were grouped by their self-reported clinical history. Two negative PCRs, clearance, or symptom resolution characterized the recovered Cohort 3 donors. CDR3 length equals 16 residues. CDR1 and CDR2 (germline): SGHAT, FQNNGV. V was pared by 2 bases and J by 2 bases, with 15 bases between. The chain joins TRBV11-2 to TRBJ1-2; D is possibly TRBD1 (6 bases). This receptor was taken from a woman in her twenties or thirties who had recovered from COVID-19. Sample: PBMCs or T cells enriched from blood (not recorded which). CDR3 residues: CASSLTPGHTNYGYTF. The CDR3 nucleotides read TGTGCCAGCAGCTTAACACCGGGACACACGAACTATGGCTACACCTTC.